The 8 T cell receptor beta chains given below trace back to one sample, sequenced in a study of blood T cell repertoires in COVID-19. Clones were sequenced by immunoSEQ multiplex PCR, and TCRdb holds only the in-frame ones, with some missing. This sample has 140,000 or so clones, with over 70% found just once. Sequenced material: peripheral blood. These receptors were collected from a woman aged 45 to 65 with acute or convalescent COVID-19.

Here the CDR3 DNA reads TGTGCCAGCAGTTACTCCCTAGCGGGCGGGTATGAGCAGTTCTTC. It encodes CASSYSLAGGYEQFF. The chain recombines TRBV6-5 with TRBJ2-1; 8 bases fit TRBD2. Germline loops: CDR1 MNHEY, CDR2 SVGAGI. The length of the CDR3 is 15 residues. The J segment lost 8 bases and the V segment lost 0 bases, leaving 6 bases of the junction unmatched.

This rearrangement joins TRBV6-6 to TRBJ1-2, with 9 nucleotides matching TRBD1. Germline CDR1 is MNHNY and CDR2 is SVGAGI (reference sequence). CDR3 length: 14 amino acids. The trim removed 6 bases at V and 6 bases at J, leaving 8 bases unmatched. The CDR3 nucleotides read TGTGCCAGCAGCAGGACAGGGGATGGCAATGGCTACACCTTC. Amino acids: CASSRTGDGNGYTF.

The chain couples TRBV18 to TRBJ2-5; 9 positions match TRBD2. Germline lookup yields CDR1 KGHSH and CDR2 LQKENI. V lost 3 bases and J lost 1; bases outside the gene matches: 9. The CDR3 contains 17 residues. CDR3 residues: CASSPSRGSGGQETQYF. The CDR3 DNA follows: TGTGCCAGCTCACCCTCCCGGGGTAGCGGGGGCCAAGAGACCCAGTACTTC.

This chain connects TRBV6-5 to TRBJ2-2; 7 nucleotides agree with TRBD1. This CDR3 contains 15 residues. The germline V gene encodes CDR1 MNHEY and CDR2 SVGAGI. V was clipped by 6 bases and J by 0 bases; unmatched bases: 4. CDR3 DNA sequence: TGTGCCAGCAGCTGGGGACAGACGAACACCGGGGAGCTGTTTTTT. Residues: CASSWGQTNTGELFF.

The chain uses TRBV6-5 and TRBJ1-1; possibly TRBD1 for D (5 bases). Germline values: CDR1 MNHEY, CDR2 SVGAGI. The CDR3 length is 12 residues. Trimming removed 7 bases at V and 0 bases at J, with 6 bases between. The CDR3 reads CASKTVNTEAFF. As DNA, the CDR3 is TGTGCCAGCAAGACAGTGAACACTGAAGCTTTCTTT.

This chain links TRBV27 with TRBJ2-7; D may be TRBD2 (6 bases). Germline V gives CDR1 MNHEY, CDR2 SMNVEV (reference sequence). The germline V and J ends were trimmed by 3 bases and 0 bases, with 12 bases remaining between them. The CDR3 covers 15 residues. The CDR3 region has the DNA TGTGCCAGCAGTTTCCAGGGAGGTCCCTCCTACGAGCAGTACTTC. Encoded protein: CASSFQGGPSYEQYF.

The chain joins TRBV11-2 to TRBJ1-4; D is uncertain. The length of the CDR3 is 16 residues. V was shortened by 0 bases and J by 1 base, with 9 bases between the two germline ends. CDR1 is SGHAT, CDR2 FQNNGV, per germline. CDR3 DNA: TGTGCCAGCAGCTTAGAGCCTGGGCGAACTAATGAAAAACTGTTTTTT. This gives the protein CASSLEPGRTNEKLFF.

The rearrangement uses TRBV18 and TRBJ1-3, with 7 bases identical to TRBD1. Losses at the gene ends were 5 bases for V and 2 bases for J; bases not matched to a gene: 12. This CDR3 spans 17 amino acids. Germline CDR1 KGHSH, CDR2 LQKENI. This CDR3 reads CASSWDGSGTAGNTIYF. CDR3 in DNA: TGTGCCAGCTCATGGGACGGATCCGGGACAGCTGGAAACACCATATATTTT.